Listed here are 25 T cell receptor beta chains from one sample, sequenced in a study of CD8 T cells in Susac syndrome. A quantity of 0.5 to 1 ug RNA underwent reverse transcription using random hexamers. TCRdb re-derived calls from the immunoSEQ multiplex PCR reads in MiXCR, one entry per CDR3 protein. The sample consists of about 120,000 distinct CDR3 sequences, about 90% of them appearing once. The specimen was CD4+ T cells from PBMCs. The receptors originated from a human donor in good health.

This clonotype was observed once. The rearrangement links TRBV6-6 to TRBJ1-2; D not resolved. Deletions cut 7 bases from V and 6 bases from J, with 12 bases between. Germline CDR1 MNHNY, CDR2 SVGAGI (reference sequence). This CDR3 has 12 amino acids. This CDR3 reads CASNGRVDGYTF. The CDR3, as DNA: TGTGCCAGCAACGGAAGGGTGGATGGCTACACCTTC.

V is TRBV5-4 and J is TRBJ2-4; 11 bases fit TRBD1. V lost 3 bases to trimming and J lost 1 base; unmatched junction nucleotides: 9. Germline loops: CDR1 SGHNT, CDR2 YYREEE (reference sequence). This CDR3 spans 18 amino acids. The CDR3 loop is CASSSPGQGGRAKNIQYF. As DNA, the CDR3 is TGTGCCAGCAGCTCGCCGGGACAGGGGGGGAGGGCCAAAAACATTCAGTACTTC. Full variable domain (rest looked up from reference TRBV5-4 and TRBJ2-4): ETGVTQSPTHLIKTRGQQVTLRCSSQSGHNTVSWYQQALGQGPQFIFQYYREEENGRGNFPPRFSGLQFPNYSSELNVNALELDDSALYLCASSSPGQGGRAKNIQYFGAGTRLSVL.

V and J are TRBV20-1 and TRBJ2-2; D not certain. Germline assignment: CDR1 DFQATT and CDR2 SNEGSKA (reference sequence). V was trimmed by 0 bases and J by 6 bases, leaving 8 bases between them. CDR3 length: 13 residues. The CDR3 region is CSARDSSPGELFF. CDR3 sequence (DNA): TGCAGTGCTAGAGATTCCTCCCCCGGGGAGCTGTTTTTT.

The chain joins TRBV10-3 to TRBJ1-5; D uncertain. CDR1 and CDR2 (germline): ENHRY, SYGVKD. The CDR3 is 15 amino acids. V was shortened by 0 bases and J by 3 bases, with 9 bases between the two germline ends. The CDR3 coding sequence is TGTGCCATCAGTGAGTCTCCCAGGAACAATCAGCCCCAGCATTTT. As protein: CAISESPRNNQPQHF.

The J gene is TRBJ1-2, the V gene TRBV7-6; D is ambiguous. Germline CDR1 SGHVS, CDR2 FNYEAQ. V lost 1 base to trimming and J lost 8 bases, with 14 bases between them. The CDR3 extends over 14 amino acids. CDR3 protein: CASSLEIGSWGYTF. In nucleotides, the CDR3 is TGTGCCAGCAGCTTAGAAATCGGCAGCTGGGGCTACACCTTC.

This sequence joins TRBV20-1 and TRBJ1-5, with a possible D match to TRBD1 (5 bases). V lost 1 base and J 4 bases, leaving 11 bases between the germline ends. From germline, CDR1 is DFQATT and CDR2 SNEGSKA (reference sequence). The CDR3 has 14 amino acids. The CDR3 DNA reads TGCAGTGCTAGAGGATCAGGGCAAAATCAGCCCCAGCATTTT. Translation: CSARGSGQNQPQHF.

The gene calls are TRBV25-1 and TRBJ1-6, with D possibly TRBD1 on 6 matching bases. V shed 5 bases and J shed 7 bases, with 21 bases lying between them. The CDR3 contains 17 residues. The germline gives CDR1 MGHDK, CDR2 SYGVNS. The CDR3 loop reads CASSPLAGATGNSPLHF. Here the CDR3 DNA reads TGTGCCAGCAGTCCCCTCGCGGGGGCCACGGGGAATTCACCCCTCCACTTT. Full variable domain (rest looked up from reference TRBV25-1 and TRBJ1-6): EADIYQTPRYLVIGTGKKITLECSQTMGHDKMYWYQQDPGMELHLIHYSYGVNSTEKGDLSSESTVSRIRTEHFPLTLESARPSHTSQYLCASSPLAGATGNSPLHFGNGTRLTVT.

J is TRBJ2-7 and V is TRBV30, with D unclear. Looked up from germline, CDR1 is GTSNPN and CDR2 is SVGIG (reference sequence). Trimming took 2 bases from V and 1 from J, leaving 3 bases between them. The CDR3 has 11 amino acids. The CDR3, as DNA: TGTGCCTGGAGTACGTCCTACGAGCAGTACTTC. Encoded protein: CAWSTSYEQYF.

The J gene is TRBJ2-1, the V gene TRBV2; D may be TRBD1 (5 bases). The CDR3 spans 17 residues. Trimming removed 8 bases from V and 3 bases from J, with 23 bases in between. Germline loops: CDR1 SNHLY, CDR2 FYNNEI. CDR3 nucleotides: TGTGCCAGCGGGAAGCTCGGAGACAGAGTCTACTACAATGAGCAGTTCTTC. It yields the protein CASGKLGDRVYYNEQFF.

The chain links TRBV29-1 to TRBJ1-2; D gene unclear. This CDR3 has 10 amino acids. CDR1 and CDR2 from the germline V gene are SQVTM and ANQGSEA. V was cut by 6 bases and J by 8 bases, with 10 bases left in between. The CDR3 nucleotides read TGCAGCGTAAGATCTGGGGGCTACACCTTC. This codes for CSVRSGGYTF.

J is TRBJ1-5 and V is TRBV20-1; D gene unclear. Trimming took 4 bases from V and 1 from J, leaving 8 bases between them. The CDR3 extends over 13 amino acids. Germline-derived CDR1 and CDR2 are DFQATT and SNEGSKA (reference sequence). CDR3 in DNA: TGCAGTGCTATCGGGTCGAGCAATCAGCCCCAGCATTTT. Its protein is CSAIGSSNQPQHF.

The chain carries TRBV3-1 and TRBJ2-1; 7 bases are a match to TRBD2. The junction had 3 bases not matched to a gene; V was cut back by 2 bases and J by 5 bases. In germline, CDR1 is LGHDT, CDR2 YNNKEL (reference sequence). The CDR3 is 14 amino acids. The CDR3 DNA reads as TGTGCCAGCAGCCAACGCGGGGGAAACAATGAGCAGTTCTTC. This codes for CASSQRGGNNEQFF.

The chain joins TRBV27 to TRBJ1-5; D might be TRBD1 (5 bases). Germline V gives CDR1 MNHEY, CDR2 SMNVEV (reference sequence). This CDR3 region has 14 residues. V gave up 3 bases and J gave up 7 bases, with 13 bases separating them. The CDR3 here is CASSFGAGGQPQHF. The CDR3 bases are TGTGCCAGCAGTTTTGGGGCTGGCGGCCAGCCCCAGCATTTT.

V gene TRBV21-1 combines with J gene TRBJ2-7; the D segment call TRBD1 is taken from the table without a DNA check. TRBV21-1 is termed a pseudogene. The CDR3 contains 14 residues. The CDR3: CASSGRTLTYEQYF. Written as DNA, the CDR3 is TGTGCCAGCAGCGGACGGACACTAACCTACGAGCAGTACTTC.

The CDR3 bases are TGTGCCAGCAGAGGATCCACGAACACCGGGGAGCTGTTTTTT. As protein: CASRGSTNTGELFF. This sequence joins TRBV2 and TRBJ2-2; unclear D gene. V shed 6 bases and J shed 0 bases, with 8 bases lying between them. CDR3 length: 14 amino acids. The germline gives CDR1 SNHLY, CDR2 FYNNEI. The full variable domain, rest sourced from reference TRBV2 and TRBJ2-2, is EPEVTQTPSHQVTQMGQEVILRCVPISNHLYFYWYRQILGQKVEFLVSFYNNEISEKSEIFDDQFSVERPDGSNFTLKIRSTKLEDSAMYFCASRGSTNTGELFFGEGSRLTVL.

The sample holds one count of this clonotype. This chain joins TRBV7-2 and TRBJ2-2; tentative D call: TRBD1 (5 bases). The CDR3 has 14 residues. The germline V and J ends were trimmed by 2 bases and 6 bases, with 10 bases remaining between them. Germline loops: CDR1 SGHTA, CDR2 FQGNSA. The CDR3 region has the DNA TGTGCCAGCAGCTTATTGGGGCCGGCCGGGGAGCTGTTTTTT. Translating it yields CASSLLGPAGELFF.

This chain joins TRBV6-5 and TRBJ2-7; possibly TRBD2 for D (5 bases). The CDR3 contains 14 residues. Trimming took off 2 bases at V and 0 bases at J, with 8 bases between the two ends. Germline V gene data show CDR1 as MNHEY and CDR2 as SVGAGI. Here the CDR3 reads CASSYTGSSYEQYF. DNA of the CDR3: TGTGCCAGCAGTTACACGGGGAGCTCCTACGAGCAGTACTTC.

This chain connects TRBV6-5 to TRBJ2-1; D uncertain. Per germline, CDR1 MNHEY and CDR2 SVGAGI. Trimming took off 5 bases at V and 8 bases at J, with 19 bases between the two ends. The CDR3 totals 15 residues. CDR3 in amino acids: CASSLYWSKRDEQFF. In DNA, the CDR3 is TGTGCCAGCAGTCTTTACTGGTCGAAGCGTGATGAGCAGTTCTTC.

This clonotype has more than one count but fewer than ten. The rearrangement joins TRBV23-1 to TRBJ1-2, with 10 bases aligning to TRBD1. TRBV23-1 is classed as an ORF, of uncertain function. Unmatched junction bases numbered 1, after V lost 6 bases and J lost 3 bases. The CDR3 is 13 amino acids. CDR3 in amino acids: CASRTGGDYGYTF. The CDR3 DNA sequence: TGCGCCAGCAGGACAGGGGGCGACTATGGCTACACCTTC.

The V call is TRBV9, the J call TRBJ1-5; D remains ambiguous. The germline gives CDR1 SGDLS, CDR2 YYNGEE. The CDR3 is 13 amino acids. Trimming shortened V by 3 bases and J by 11 bases, and 15 bases separated the two germline ends. DNA of the CDR3: TGTGCCAGCAGCGCCGAACGACGAGGCTCCCAGCATTTT. Its translation: CASSAERRGSQHF.

The chain links TRBV29-1 to TRBJ2-7; D might be TRBD2 (6 bases). This CDR3 is built from 12 residues. With 4 bases removed from V and 4 bases from J, the gap between germline ends came to 11 bases. From germline, CDR1 is SQVTM and CDR2 ANQGSEA. CDR3: CSVGRDRYEQYF. Here the CDR3 DNA reads TGCAGCGTTGGGCGGGATAGGTACGAGCAGTACTTC.

The chain combines TRBV29-1 with TRBJ1-1, with D tentatively TRBD1 (6 bases). The ends were cut back, 6 bases at V and 4 bases at J, with 15 bases in the middle. Germline loops: CDR1 SQVTM, CDR2 ANQGSEA. The CDR3 is made up of 13 amino acids. The CDR3 DNA sequence: TGCAGCGTCCGACAGGATCCTAGCACTGAAGCTTTCTTT. Translated: CSVRQDPSTEAFF.

The chain links TRBV4-2 to TRBJ2-7, with 12 bases fitting TRBD1. The J segment lost 4 bases and the V segment lost 4 bases, leaving 5 bases of the junction unmatched. The CDR3 spans 15 residues. Germline values: CDR1 LGHNA, CDR2 YNFKEQ. The CDR3 coding sequence is TGTGCCAGCAGCCCCGGGACAGGGGGCAAATACGAGCAGTACTTC. It encodes CASSPGTGGKYEQYF.

The chain recombines TRBV3-1 with TRBJ1-4, with a weak D call TRBD1 (5 bases). V lost 4 bases, J lost 3 bases, and 6 bases lay in between. CDR1 is LGHDT and CDR2 is YNNKEL in the germline V gene (reference sequence). This CDR3 contains 13 residues. CDR3 sequence reads: CASSRQPNEKLFF. The CDR3 bases are TGTGCCAGCAGCCGACAGCCTAATGAAAAACTGTTTTTT.

This rearrangement joins TRBV20-1 to TRBJ2-3; TRBD2 agrees at 9 bases. CDR1 is DFQATT, CDR2 SNEGSKA, per germline (reference sequence). V was pared by 6 bases and J by 6 bases, with 13 bases of the junction left unmatched. This CDR3 is 15 amino acids long. In nucleotides, the CDR3 is TGCAGTGCCCTTCCGGGGGCGGGAGGGCCCGATACGCAGTATTTT. Its protein is CSALPGAGGPDTQYF.